Sequencing of this T cell receptor beta chain was carried out in a study of blood T cell repertoires in COVID-19 (dated by TCRdb to 2020 to 2021). About the investigation overall: Collaborator samples came from the United States, Italy and Spain and covered acute and convalescent phases of COVID-19. The prospective study material was composed of cDNA or gDNA derived from T cells, B-cell-depleted T cells, or PBMCs. The samples were drawn from the first 160 participants of the ongoing ImmuneRACE study and from over 950 subjects provided by 6 global collaborators. The repertoires were released in a freely available public database intended as a resource for research on the immune response to SARS-CoV-2. Where available, HLA class I and class II types were obtained from metadata supplied by the sample provider rather than from assay-based typing. Subjects who had been exposed to COVID-19, were actively infected with it, or had recovered from it provided the deeply sampled blood TCRbeta repertoires that made up the dataset. A de-identified subject ID, COVID-19 status, age in years and sex were almost always included in the sample metadata. Overall study outcomes, separate from this receptor: The amount of clinical and demographic metadata varied by source and participant and was provided uncurated.

Collaborating institutions collected whole blood in K2EDTA tubes following their own protocols. For TCRbeta analysis, collaborators shipped samples in one of three forms: frozen whole blood, isolated PBMCs, or DNA extracted from either of those sample types. TCRbeta CDR3 regions were amplified from genomic DNA by means of the immunoSEQ Assay, a bias-controlled multiplex PCR. The authors' pipeline ran thus. The number of nucleated cells in each sample was estimated by amplification of reference gene primers within the assay. Sequence reads were collapsed and filtered to measure the absolute abundance of every unique TCRbeta CDR3 rearrangement. For each sample, productive Simpson clonality was calculated as the square root of Simpson's diversity index across productive rearrangements. TCRdb took over this immuneACCESS table, retaining in-frame rearrangements with V and J assigned. Such tables are incomplete; in checked studies, under half of the missing clones stem from an unresolved V gene, and the remainder is unexplained. From that table come the V and J calls and clone size; the DNA was used to work out D and trimming. This sample has 120,000 to 150,000 clones in its table, and 75% to 85% of those were observed once. The ten largest clones take up 7.5% to 9.5% of the sample.

Concerning this clone itself: Its antigen target is currently unknown. Base quality data are lacking; no much larger clone is found one base away.

V is shortened by 4 bases, J by 5 bases, and the region joining them spans 5 bases. The germline V gene (reference sequence) yields DFQATT for CDR1 and SNEGSKA for CDR2. The CDR3 goes from the cysteine to the phenylalanine over 10 residues. CDR3 DNA only is kept here, 30 bases in frame from base 1. Sequenced input: peripheral blood. This TCR derives from a human donor with acute or convalescent COVID-19. The donor label of this sample is uncertain. The V and J genes are TRBV20-1 and TRBJ2-5; no confident D gene assignment can be made. This receptor carries the CDR3 CSATSETQYF. Read as DNA, the sequence is TGCAGTGCTACGTCTGAGACCCAGTACTTC.